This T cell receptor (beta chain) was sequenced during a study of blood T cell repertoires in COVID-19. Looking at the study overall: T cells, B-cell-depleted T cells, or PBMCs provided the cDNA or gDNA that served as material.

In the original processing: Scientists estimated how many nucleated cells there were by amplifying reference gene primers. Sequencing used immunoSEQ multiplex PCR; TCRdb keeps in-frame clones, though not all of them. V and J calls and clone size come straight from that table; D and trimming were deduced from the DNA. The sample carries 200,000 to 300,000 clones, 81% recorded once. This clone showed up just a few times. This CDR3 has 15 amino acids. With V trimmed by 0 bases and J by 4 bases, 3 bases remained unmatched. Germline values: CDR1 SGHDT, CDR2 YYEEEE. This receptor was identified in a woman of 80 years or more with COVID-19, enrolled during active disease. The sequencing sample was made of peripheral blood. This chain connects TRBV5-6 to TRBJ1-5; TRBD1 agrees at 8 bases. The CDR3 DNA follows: TGTGCCAGCAGCTTGGCAGGGGGCCTTAATCAGCCCCAGCATTTT. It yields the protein CASSLAGGLNQPQHF.